These 9 T cell receptor beta chains share one sample of origin, sequenced in a study of blood T cell repertoires in COVID-19. Clones were read by immunoSEQ multiplex PCR, and TCRdb kept only the in-frame ones, dropping some. Here the sample spans about 68,000 clones, about 86% being singletons. Sequencing used peripheral blood. Receptors were obtained from a woman aged 55-70 years with acute or convalescent COVID-19.

The rearrangement joins TRBV28 to TRBJ2-2, with 7 bases identical to TRBD1. CDR3 size: 23 residues. V dropped 6 bases and J dropped 0; count of bases not matched to a gene: 28. Germline V CDR1 and CDR2: MDHEN, SYDVKM. CDR3 loop: CASSNIGLGGQINQLANTGELFF. For the CDR3, the DNA is TGTGCCAGCAGCAACATCGGGCTAGGGGGACAGATTAACCAGCTGGCGAACACCGGGGAGCTGTTTTTT.

The V call is TRBV3-1 (or the pseudogene TRBV3-2), the J call TRBJ1-2; D possibly corresponds to TRBD1 (6 bases). The ends were cut back, 0 bases at V and 4 bases at J, with 12 bases in the middle. Looked up from germline, CDR1 is LGHDT and CDR2 is YNNKEL (reference sequence). The length of the CDR3 is 15 residues. The CDR3 DNA reads as TGTGCCAGCAGCCAAGATAGGGACACCCGCTATGGCTACACCTTC. It codes for CASSQDRDTRYGYTF.

This chain links TRBV7-9 with TRBJ1-2; 7 bases are shared with TRBD1. V was clipped by 5 bases and J by 1 base; unmatched bases: 13. This CDR3 contains 17 residues. Germline values: CDR1 SEHNR, CDR2 FQNEAQ (reference sequence). The CDR3 DNA is TGTGCCAGCAGCCGGGAAGATGACAGGGTAAATAACTATGGCTACACCTTC. Protein: CASSREDDRVNNYGYTF.

The chain joins TRBV27 to TRBJ2-7; D might be TRBD1 (6 bases). CDR1 is MNHEY and CDR2 is SMNVEV in the germline V gene (reference sequence). The ends were cut back, 6 bases at V and 2 bases at J, with 11 bases in the middle. CDR3 length: 13 residues. CDR3 region: CASSRGLTYEQYF. The CDR3 nucleotides read TGTGCCAGCAGCAGGGGCCTTACCTACGAGCAGTACTTC.

The V call is TRBV3-1 (or the pseudogene TRBV3-2), the J call TRBJ1-1, with 7 bases that match TRBD1. The CDR3 contains 18 residues. Trimming took 4 bases from V and 3 from J; bases not matched to a gene: 17. Germline-derived CDR1 and CDR2 are LGHDT and YNNKEL (reference sequence). The DNA of the CDR3 is TGTGCCAGCAGCCGCCGGTGGACAGGACCATCCCGCGACACTGAAGCTTTCTTT. This gives the protein CASSRRWTGPSRDTEAFF.

This clone has only one observation. The J gene is TRBJ1-5, the V gene TRBV18, with a weak D call TRBD1 (5 bases). The V gene lost 3 bases and the J gene lost 1 base, with 13 bases spanning the gap. The CDR3 is made up of 16 amino acids. The V gene's germline CDR1 is KGHSH and CDR2 LQKENI. CDR3 amino acids: CASSPLGVGSNQPQHF. CDR3 nucleotides: TGTGCCAGCTCACCCCTAGGGGTCGGGAGCAATCAGCCCCAGCATTTT.

The chain combines TRBV6-5 with TRBJ1-1, with D unresolved. Trimming removed 8 bases from V and 4 bases from J, with 17 bases in between. The CDR3 loop spans 14 amino acids. CDR1 and CDR2 (germline): MNHEY, SVGAGI. DNA for the CDR3: TGTGCCAGCGGCCCTCGGGGAGGTCGCACTGAAGCTTTCTTT. Its translation: CASGPRGGRTEAFF.

V and J are TRBV6-5 and TRBJ1-2, with D possibly being TRBD1 (5 bases). The CDR3 length is 14 residues. Germline-derived CDR1 and CDR2 are MNHEY and SVGAGI. V was shortened by 5 bases and J by 8 bases, with 18 bases between the two germline ends. The CDR3 is CASSPDGTMAGYTF. CDR3 nucleotides: TGTGCCAGCAGTCCGGACGGGACTATGGCGGGCTACACCTTC.

The chain couples TRBV6-5 to TRBJ2-7; 10 nucleotides agree with TRBD2. V trimming: 10 bases; J trimming: 4 bases; junction bases outside the gene matches: 10. Looked up from germline, CDR1 is MNHEY and CDR2 is SVGAGI. The length of the CDR3 is 14 residues. The CDR3 region has the DNA TGTGCCACCGCTCCGGGACTAGCGTTTTACGAGCAGTACTTC. Amino acids: CATAPGLAFYEQYF.